Here is one T cell receptor (beta chain) with its context. Its antigen is unknown. No clone much larger than this one lies a single base away; base qualities are absent. This entry belongs to a study of blood T cell repertoires in COVID-19 (dated by TCRdb to the early 2020s). Notes on the research overall: The collaborator samples originated in the United States, Italy and Spain and spanned the acute and convalescent phases of COVID-19. The prospective study material was composed of cDNA or gDNA derived from T cells, B-cell-depleted T cells, or PBMCs. Deeply sampled blood TCRbeta repertoires from subjects exposed to, actively infected with, or recovered from COVID-19 were included in the dataset. The repertoires were released in a freely available public database intended as a resource for research on the immune response to SARS-CoV-2. The samples were drawn from two sources: the first 160 participants of the ongoing ImmuneRACE study, and 1,200 or so subjects contributed by 6 global collaborators. A de-identified subject ID, COVID-19 status, age in years and sex were almost always included in the sample metadata. HLA class I and class II types, where available, came from metadata supplied by the sample provider rather than from assay-based typing.

The immunoSEQ Assay, a bias-controlled multiplex PCR, was used to amplify TCRbeta CDR3 regions from genomic DNA. The study's processing was this. The number of nucleated cells in each sample was estimated by amplification of reference gene primers within the assay. To quantify the absolute abundance of each unique TCRbeta CDR3 rearrangement, sequence reads were collapsed and filtered. For each sample, productive Simpson clonality was calculated by taking the square root of Simpson's diversity index across productive rearrangements. TCRdb carries this immuneACCESS record with in-frame sequences only. Its versions omit some clonotypes, under half of them owing to an unresolved V gene in the studies checked, with the rest unexplained. V and J calls and clone size are as listed in that table; D and trimming were resolved from the DNA. This sample lists under 150,000 clones; over 80% were detected once. Together, the top ten hold 4.5% to 6% of the sample.

Participants in the prospective study were aged about 18 to 90 years, lived in more than 20 United States geographic areas, and enrolled through a virtual design. In the prospective study, participants were assigned to cohorts based on the clinical history participants reported in a screening survey and a study questionnaire. Exposed participants had been in contact with someone with a PCR-confirmed or clinician-diagnosed COVID-19 case within 2 weeks of study entry. Mobile phlebotomists in the prospective study collected whole blood, serum and a nasopharyngeal or oropharyngeal swab from every participant. Additional blood draws and questionnaires over an approximately two-month period could optionally be provided by prospective study participants. Blood samples from the prospective study were shipped frozen or at room temperature prior to DNA extraction. What the study reported, not specific to this receptor: The amount of clinical and demographic metadata varied by source and participant and was provided uncurated.

The CDR3, cysteine through phenylalanine, is 13 amino acids long. CDR3 DNA only is kept here, 39 bases in frame from base 1. Cut back by 10 bases and 5 bases, the V and J ends lie 17 bases apart. CDR1 and CDR2 (MNHEY, SMNVEV) derive from the germline V gene (reference sequence). Sequencing was done on a sample of PBMCs or T cells enriched from blood (not recorded which). The rearrangement joined TRBV27 to TRBJ1-2; no D gene can be assigned with confidence. This sequence was found in a woman in her forties or fifties who had been exposed to COVID-19. The CDR3 region: CATKRRESYGYTF. The nucleotide sequence is given as TGTGCCACAAAAAGACGGGAGTCTTATGGCTACACCTTC.